The next 21 T cell receptor beta chains were all read from a single sample in a study of cytomegalovirus exposure and HLA in healthy donors. PCR was performed using 60 Vbeta and 13 Jbeta primers. The assay was immunoSEQ multiplex PCR, and TCRdb's table has in-frame clones only and misses some. The sample has some 130,000 clones; around 63% are singletons. The sample taken for sequencing was PBMCs. Receptors were obtained from a human donor in good health.

The rearrangement uses TRBV2 and TRBJ2-1; D is ambiguous. Trimming took off 2 bases at V and 6 bases at J, with 8 bases between the two ends. The germline gives CDR1 SNHLY, CDR2 FYNNEI. The CDR3 has 13 amino acids. CDR3 sequence (DNA): TGTGCCAGCAGTGAATGGTTTAGCAATGAGCAGTTCTTC. Protein: CASSEWFSNEQFF.

CDR3 DNA sequence: TGCAGCGTTGAGTCCAGGGGAAAACTGTTTTTT. Translated: CSVESRGKLFF. The chain carries TRBV29-1 and TRBJ1-4, with a possible D match to TRBD1 (6 bases). V was pared by 3 bases and J by 10 bases, with 9 bases between. Per germline, CDR1 SQVTM and CDR2 ANQGSEA. This CDR3 has 11 residues.

The gene calls are TRBV28 and TRBJ1-5; 10 bases align to TRBD1. This CDR3 has 13 residues. Germline V lookup: CDR1 MDHEN, CDR2 SYDVKM. V was pared by 8 bases and J by 7 bases, with 5 bases of the junction left unmatched. The CDR3 bases are TGTGCCAGCCGGACAGGGGGTAACCAGCCCCAGCATTTT. Its protein is CASRTGGNQPQHF.

This rearrangement joins TRBV19 to TRBJ2-1; D unresolved. From germline, CDR1 is LNHDA and CDR2 SQIVND (reference sequence). The CDR3 extends over 15 amino acids. With 3 bases removed from V and 2 bases from J, the gap between germline ends came to 11 bases. Here the CDR3 reads CASSISLSPYNEQFF. DNA for the CDR3: TGTGCCAGTAGTATCTCCCTATCTCCCTACAATGAGCAGTTCTTC.

The chain is built from TRBV5-1 and TRBJ1-5, with 10 bases matching TRBD1. V dropped 0 bases and J dropped 3; count of bases not matched to a gene: 3. Looked up from germline, CDR1 is SGHRS and CDR2 is YFSETQ. The CDR3 covers 16 residues. The CDR3 DNA is TGCGCCAGCAGCTTGGCCGGGACAGGGGTCAATCAGCCCCAGCATTTT. Translation gives CASSLAGTGVNQPQHF.

The chain links TRBV6-1 to TRBJ1-5; D is unclear. This CDR3 has 10 amino acids. Germline CDR1 reads MNHNS; CDR2 reads SASEGT. V dropped 8 bases and J dropped 5 bases, with 4 bases sitting between them. The CDR3 bases are TGTGCCAGCTCGGATCAGCCCCAGCATTTT. It translates to CASSDQPQHF.

The chain carries TRBV7-9 and TRBJ2-7; a weak D match, TRBD1 (5 bases). The CDR3 length is 13 residues. CDR1 is SEHNR, CDR2 FQNEAQ, per germline (reference sequence). Trimming took off 3 bases at V and 5 bases at J, with 11 bases between the two ends. CDR3: CASSFSGSDEQYF. The CDR3 region has the DNA TGTGCCAGCAGCTTCTCAGGGTCCGACGAGCAGTACTTC.

The gene calls are TRBV6-5 and TRBJ2-5, with D possibly being TRBD2 (6 bases). Looked up from germline, CDR1 is MNHEY and CDR2 is SVGAGI. CDR3 size: 14 residues. V was trimmed by 7 bases and J by 9 bases, leaving 21 bases between them. CDR3 nucleotide sequence: TGTGCCAGCACTCAAGGTGTGGGGGGTACGGCCCAGTACTTC. It translates to CASTQGVGGTAQYF.

The chain employs TRBV19 and TRBJ1-1; perhaps TRBD1 as D (5 bases). With 6 bases removed from V and 1 base from J, the gap between germline ends came to 12 bases. There are 14 residues in the CDR3. Looked up from germline, CDR1 is LNHDA and CDR2 is SQIVND (reference sequence). CDR3: CASSLRGGNTEAFF. The CDR3 region has the DNA TGTGCCAGTAGCCTAAGGGGTGGGAACACTGAAGCTTTCTTT.

This clone was found once. The chain is built from TRBV18 and TRBJ2-7; 13 bases match TRBD2. This CDR3 has 15 residues. The germline V gene has CDR1 KGHSH and CDR2 LQKENI. The ends lost 3 bases at V and 2 bases at J; junction bases unmatched: 1. The CDR3 is CASSPGLAGPYEQYF. CDR3 DNA: TGTGCCAGCTCACCGGGACTAGCGGGGCCCTACGAGCAGTACTTC.

The table lists this clone with a few counts. This chain links TRBV2 with TRBJ2-7; D is unclear. The CDR3 covers 11 residues. The germline CDR1 and CDR2 sequences are SNHLY and FYNNEI. V lost 4 bases and J 10 bases, leaving 11 bases between the germline ends. The CDR3 is CASSGAKVQYF. The CDR3 nucleotides are TGTGCCAGCAGTGGGGCCAAGGTTCAGTACTTC.

V and J are TRBV28 and TRBJ2-7; 9 bases match TRBD1. This CDR3 is 14 amino acids long. The V and J ends lost 6 bases and 5 bases, in that order; junction bases with no gene match: 8. Germline lookup yields CDR1 MDHEN and CDR2 SYDVKM. In DNA form, the CDR3 reads TGTGCCAGCAGGGACTTGACAGGGGGAAACGAGCAGTACTTC. Residues: CASRDLTGGNEQYF.

The J gene is TRBJ1-5, the V gene TRBV7-9; D unresolved. V lost 1 base and J lost 6, with 4 bases in between. Germline V gene data show CDR1 as SEHNR and CDR2 as FQNEAQ (reference sequence). CDR3 size: 12 residues. The CDR3 reads CASSLGAQPQHF. The CDR3 nucleotides read TGTGCCAGCAGCTTAGGCGCTCAGCCCCAGCATTTT.

The chain recombines TRBV7-7 with TRBJ2-1, with a weak D call TRBD2 (5 bases). Germline V gene sequence: CDR1 SSHAT, CDR2 FNYEAQ (reference sequence). V was shortened by 0 bases and J by 6 bases, with 6 bases between the two germline ends. The CDR3 contains 13 residues. CDR3 nucleotides: TGTGCCAGCAGCTTAGCCCTAGCCAATGAGCAGTTCTTC. Amino acid sequence: CASSLALANEQFF.

J is TRBJ1-1 and V is TRBV18, with 7 nucleotides matching TRBD1. The germline V gene encodes CDR1 KGHSH and CDR2 LQKENI. This CDR3 is built from 15 residues. The junction had 6 bases not matched to a gene; V was cut back by 3 bases and J by 2 bases. CDR3 sequence (DNA): TGTGCCAGCTCACCCCTGACAGGGATTAACACTGAAGCTTTCTTT. Its protein product is CASSPLTGINTEAFF. Full variable domain (remainder filled in from reference TRBV18 and TRBJ1-1): NAGVMQNPRHLVRRRGQEARLRCSPMKGHSHVYWYRQLPEEGLKFMVYLQKENIIDESGMPKERFSAEFPKEGPSILRIQQVVRGDSAAYFCASSPLTGINTEAFFGQGTRLTVV.

The rearrangement joins TRBV7-2 to TRBJ2-1; possibly TRBD2 for D (5 bases). The CDR3 runs to 16 residues. The germline V and J ends were trimmed by 0 bases and 3 bases, with 12 bases remaining between them. The germline gives CDR1 SGHTA, CDR2 FQGNSA. CDR3 coding DNA: TGTGCCAGCAGCTTAGCGGCGGGCCCGGGCTACAATGAGCAGTTCTTC. Its protein is CASSLAAGPGYNEQFF.

This clone was recorded only once. V usage is TRBV13 and J usage is TRBJ2-7; D gene uncertain. V was clipped by 0 bases and J by 1 base, with 7 bases between them. CDR1 PRHDT and CDR2 FYEKMQ come from the germline V gene (reference sequence). The CDR3 extends over 14 amino acids. CDR3 sequence (DNA): TGTGCCAGCAGCTTAGGCCACTTATCCTACGAGCAGTACTTC. Its translation: CASSLGHLSYEQYF. The variable domain in full, with the rest retrieved from reference TRBV13 and TRBJ2-7, is AAGVIQSPRHLIKEKRETATLKCYPIPRHDTVYWYQQGPGQDPQFLISFYEKMQSDKGSIPDRFSAQQFSDYHSELNMSSLELGDSALYFCASSLGHLSYEQYFGPGTRLTVT.

The chain employs TRBV2 and TRBJ2-1; 9 nucleotides agree with TRBD2. CDR1 and CDR2 (germline): SNHLY, FYNNEI. J was trimmed by 0 bases and V by 4 bases; bases with no gene match: 13. The CDR3 has 19 residues. CDR3 residues: CASSGVAGEGASSYNEQFF. The CDR3 DNA is TGTGCCAGCAGTGGCGTAGCGGGAGAGGGGGCCAGCTCCTACAATGAGCAGTTCTTC. The full variable domain, rest sourced from reference TRBV2 and TRBJ2-1, is EPEVTQTPSHQVTQMGQEVILRCVPISNHLYFYWYRQILGQKVEFLVSFYNNEISEKSEIFDDQFSVERPDGSNFTLKIRSTKLEDSAMYFCASSGVAGEGASSYNEQFFGPGTRLTVL.

J is TRBJ1-5 and V is TRBV19, with D perhaps TRBD1 (6 bases). V lost 8 bases and J lost 0, with 11 bases in between. Germline V gene lookup returns CDR1 LNHDA and CDR2 SQIVND (reference sequence). The CDR3 length is 14 residues. As DNA, the CDR3 is TGTGCCAGTTTTAAACAGGGTAGCAATCAGCCCCAGCATTTT. Its protein is CASFKQGSNQPQHF.

The gene calls are TRBV29-1 and TRBJ1-1; D is unclear. Germline CDR1 is SQVTM and CDR2 is ANQGSEA. Trimming cost V 4 bases and J 0 bases, with 12 bases left between them. The CDR3 contains 14 residues. CDR3 sequence reads: CSVGEGGVNTEAFF. CDR3 nucleotides: TGCAGCGTTGGTGAGGGCGGGGTGAACACTGAAGCTTTCTTT.

This rearrangement joins TRBV11-1 to TRBJ2-1, with 8 bases aligning to TRBD2. V lost 1 base and J lost 10; bases outside the gene matches: 6. This CDR3 has 14 residues. Germline loops: CDR1 SGHAT, CDR2 FQDESV (reference sequence). The CDR3 DNA sequence: TGTGCCAGCAGCTTAGTTAACGGGGGGGCGGAGCAGTTCTTC. Its protein is CASSLVNGGAEQFF.